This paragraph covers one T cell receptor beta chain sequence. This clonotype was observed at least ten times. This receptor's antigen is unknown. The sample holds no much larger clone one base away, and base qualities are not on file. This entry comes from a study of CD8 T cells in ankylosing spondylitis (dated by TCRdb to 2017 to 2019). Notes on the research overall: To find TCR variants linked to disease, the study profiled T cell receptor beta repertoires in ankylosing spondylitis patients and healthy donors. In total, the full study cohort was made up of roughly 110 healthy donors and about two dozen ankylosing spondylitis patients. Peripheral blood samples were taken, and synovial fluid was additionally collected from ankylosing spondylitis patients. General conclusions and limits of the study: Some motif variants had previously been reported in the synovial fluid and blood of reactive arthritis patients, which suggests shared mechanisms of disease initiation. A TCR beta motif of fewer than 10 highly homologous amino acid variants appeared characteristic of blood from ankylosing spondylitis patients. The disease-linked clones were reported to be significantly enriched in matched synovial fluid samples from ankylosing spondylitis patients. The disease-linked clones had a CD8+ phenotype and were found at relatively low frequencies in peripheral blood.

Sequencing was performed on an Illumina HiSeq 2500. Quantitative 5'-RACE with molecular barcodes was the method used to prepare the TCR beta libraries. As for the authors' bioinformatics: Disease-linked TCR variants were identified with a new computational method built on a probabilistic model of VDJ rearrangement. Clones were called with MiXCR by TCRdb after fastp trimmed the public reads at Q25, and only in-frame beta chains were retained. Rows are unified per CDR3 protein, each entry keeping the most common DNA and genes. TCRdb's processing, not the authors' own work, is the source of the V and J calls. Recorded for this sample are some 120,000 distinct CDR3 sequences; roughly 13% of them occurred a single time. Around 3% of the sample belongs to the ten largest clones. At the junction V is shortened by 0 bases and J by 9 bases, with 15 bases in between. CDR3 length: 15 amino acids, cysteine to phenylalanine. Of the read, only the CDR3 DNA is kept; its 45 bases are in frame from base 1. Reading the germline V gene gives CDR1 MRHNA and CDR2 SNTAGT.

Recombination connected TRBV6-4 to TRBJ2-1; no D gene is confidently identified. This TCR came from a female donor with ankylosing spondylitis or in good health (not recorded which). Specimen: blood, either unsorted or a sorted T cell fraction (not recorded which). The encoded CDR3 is CASSDSEASAGEQFF. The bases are TGTGCCAGCAGTGACTCTGAAGCTAGTGCTGGTGAGCAGTTCTTC.